This T cell receptor (beta chain) emerged from a study of T cell responses to AZD1222 COVID-19 vaccine listed by TCRdb under 2021. In terms of the full investigation: AZD1222 recipients with second doses at about 4 weeks or about 12 weeks were pooled, because spike-specific TCR depth and breadth did not differ between schedules. TCR sequencing was performed for about 240 trial participants, of whom about 200 were given two doses of AZD1222 and some 26 were given two doses of MenACWY control vaccine. Trial participants were enrolled into age subgroups of 18-55, 56-69 and 70-plus years, which contained about 150, 28 and 57 TCR-sequenced participants, respectively.

Study-wide findings and limitations: A significant rise in spike-specific TCR breadth and depth was observed after two AZD1222 doses relative to day 0 and relative to MenACWY recipients. Epitopes outside the regions mutated in the B.1.351 and B.1.1.7 variants were reportedly recognized by nearly half of the unique spike-specific TCRs. Most participants were white British and females outnumbered males, and the authors suggested that clonal diversity may have been underestimated. In the small 56-69-year group, the increase in depth fell short of significance, most likely because of low power. Because no day 14 peak-response samples were available, the repertoires could be characterized only after the peak T cell response. Conclusions about previously exposed vaccinees were limited because only 5 or 6 AZD1222 recipients were SARS-CoV-2 seropositive at baseline. The whole spike protein was spanned by vaccine-associated CD4 TCRs, and dominant responses were seen in regions 160-218 and 743-854.

The CDR3 regions of human TCRbeta chains were analyzed by immunosequencing. Per the original workflow: Repertoire TCRs were matched against a reference library of SARS-CoV-2-specific TCRs generated with the MIRA antigen-specificity platform. Breadth was defined as the fraction of unique TCRs that were SARS-CoV-2-associated. Depth was defined as the fraction of total T cells that were SARS-CoV-2-associated. Each spike-specific TCR was assigned to its reactive spike region and to a CD4 or CD8 class using the MIRA data. Log10-transformed breadth and depth values were compared by one-way ANOVA with Sidak's multiple comparisons tests. The clones in this table, taken by TCRdb from immuneACCESS, are in-frame only. Not every clone is retained; where verified, under half of the shortfall comes from an unresolved V gene, and the cause of the rest is unknown. V and J calls and clone size are copied from that table; D and trimming were computed from the DNA. A total of 65,000 to 80,000 clones appear in this sample, approximately 86% of them only once. Roughly 23% of the sample belongs to the ten largest clones.

Comments on this clone: No antigen is known for it. No clone much larger than this one lies a single base away; base qualities are absent.

The meaning of the sample's time point label: baseline before first vaccination. Samples from vaccinated people were obtained from the UK trials COV001 and COV002, which included a single-blind randomized controlled phase 2/3 trial of AZD1222 (ChAdOx1 nCoV-19) in healthy adults. Trial participant PBMC samples were collected at day 0 and day 28 after the second dose for TCRbeta chain sequencing. From cysteine to phenylalanine, the CDR3 is 15 amino acids long. Only the CDR3 region is kept as DNA, spanning 45 bases read in frame from base 1. The junction carries 10 bases between V and J, which are trimmed by 4 bases and 1 base respectively. From a lookup of the germline V gene, CDR1 and CDR2 are KGHSH and LQKENI.

This TCR came from an adult in good health. The material was peripheral blood, obtained on day 0 of AZD1222 vaccination. The rearranged segments are TRBV18 and TRBJ2-2; matching of 5 bases hints at TRBD2 as the D gene. The nucleotide sequence is TGTGCCAGCTCACAAAGCGGCTTGAACACCGGGGAGCTGTTTTTT. Its protein product is CASSQSGLNTGELFF.